This TCR beta chain came from a study of PD-L1 blockade in urothelial cancer. Study as a whole: The patients' atezolizumab therapy, 1,200 mg intravenously every 3 weeks, started at some point between 2013 and 2014. Earlier, patients had received 0 to 3 chemotherapy regimens. After treatment start, blood was analyzed at 3 weeks (second dose) and at 6 weeks.

The diagnosis in patients was locally advanced or metastatic urothelial carcinoma. Assay used: immunoSEQ multiplex PCR; TCRdb lists only in-frame clones, some missing. The sample carries fewer than 30,000 clones, roughly 83% recorded once. Per germline, CDR1 SGHNT and CDR2 YYREEE (reference sequence). V shed 3 bases and J 2 bases; nucleotides not matched to a gene: 5. The CDR3 covers 15 residues. This TCR came from a man aged 65 to 85 with urothelial cancer. The chain is built from TRBV5-4 and TRBJ2-3; 8 bases map to TRBD2. The sequenced sample was PBMCs, obtained around atezolizumab (anti-PD-L1) treatment. The CDR3 region is CASSSTSVATDTQYF. The CDR3 DNA reads TGTGCCAGCAGCTCGACTAGCGTTGCCACAGATACGCAGTATTTT.